Listed below are T cell receptor beta chains from one sample, sequenced in a study of blood T cell repertoires in COVID-19. Clones were read by immunoSEQ multiplex PCR, and TCRdb kept only the in-frame ones, dropping some. The sample holds 230,000 or so clones, 80% to 85% seen once. Specimen: peripheral blood. These receptors all come from a human donor in a cohort sampled during active COVID-19. CDR3s include the opening cysteine and the closing phenylalanine or tryptophan. D genes are given only for firm matches. A clone size is listed for some rows: how often the clone was seen (once, few, many), or a class if it is expanded.

>.|TRBJ1-3|.|14|TRBV18
CASSPGASGNTIYF
TGTGCCAGCTCACCAGGAGCCTCTGGAAACACCATATATTTT
>.|TRBJ2-2|.|16|TRBV21-1
CASSKITSGNTGELFF
TGTGCCAGCAGCAAAATCACTAGCGGTAACACCGGGGAGCTGTTTTTT
>.|TRBJ1-4|once|12|TRBV3-1/TRBV3-2
CASSQLGEKLFF
TGTGCCAGCAGCCAACTTGGCGAAAAACTGTTTTTT
>TRBD1|TRBJ2-6|.|19|TRBV6-1
CASSDGPGQGAAGANVLTF
TGTGCCAGCAGTGATGGACCGGGACAGGGGGCTGCTGGGGCCAACGTCCTGACTTTC
>.|TRBJ1-2|once|13|TRBV28
CASSSPTLYGYTF
TGTGCCAGCAGTTCCCCGACACTCTATGGCTACACCTTC
>TRBD2|TRBJ2-7|.|14|TRBV28
CASSKTSGRVEQYF
TGTGCCAGCAGTAAGACTAGCGGGAGGGTCGAGCAGTACTTC
>TRBD2|TRBJ2-7|.|15|TRBV10-1
CASSDYSGTCYEQYF
TGCGCCAGCAGTGATTATAGCGGGACCTGCTACGAGCAGTACTTC
>.|TRBJ1-2|.|16|TRBV9
CASSGRPTGGGYGYTF
TGTGCCAGCAGCGGCCGACCCACCGGGGGGGGTTATGGCTACACCTTC
>TRBD2|TRBJ2-3|once|16|TRBV6-2/TRBV6-3
CASSPISGRTTDTQYF
TGTGCCAGCAGTCCCATTAGCGGGAGAACGACGGATACGCAGTATTTT
>TRBD1|TRBJ2-3|once|14|TRBV7-3
CASSPPDRADTQYF
TGTGCCAGCAGCCCCCCGGACAGGGCCGATACGCAGTATTTT
>TRBD1|TRBJ1-6|.|17|TRBV9
CASNEGQGSSYNSPLHF
TGTGCCAGCAACGAAGGACAGGGGAGCTCCTATAATTCACCCCTCCACTTT
>.|TRBJ1-2|.|13|TRBV27
CASSFGARDGYTF
TGTGCCAGCAGTTTTGGGGCCAGGGATGGCTACACCTTC
>TRBD1|TRBJ1-2|.|15|TRBV5-5
CASSLESGTGYGYTF
TGTGCCAGCAGCTTGGAATCCGGGACAGGGTATGGCTACACCTTC